Given below is one T cell receptor beta chain in context. The antigen is not known. The CDR3 sequence is 15 residues long. The germline V and J ends were trimmed by 4 bases and 2 bases, with 16 bases remaining between them. Germline loops: CDR1 SGHNT, CDR2 YYREEE (reference sequence). This sample is part of a study of T cell responses to AZD1222 COVID-19 vaccine. Study-wide results and limits: Regions left unmutated in variants are reportedly the target of nearly half of spike-specific TCRs. There were vaccine-associated CD4 TCRs across spike, dominant at 160-218 and 743-854.

Only in-frame clones appear in the TCRdb table, and some are missing; sequencing was by immunoSEQ multiplex PCR. The sample includes around 200,000 clones, under 95% of them seen just once. The TCR comes from an adult who received the AZD1222 COVID-19 vaccine. V is TRBV5-4 and J is TRBJ2-7, with D possibly TRBD2 on 6 matching bases. The sequencing used peripheral blood, collected 28 days after the second AZD1222 dose. DNA of the CDR3: TGTGCCAGCAGCCGAAAGGGCGGGGCTGCCTACGAGCAGTACTTC. It specifies CASSRKGGAAYEQYF.